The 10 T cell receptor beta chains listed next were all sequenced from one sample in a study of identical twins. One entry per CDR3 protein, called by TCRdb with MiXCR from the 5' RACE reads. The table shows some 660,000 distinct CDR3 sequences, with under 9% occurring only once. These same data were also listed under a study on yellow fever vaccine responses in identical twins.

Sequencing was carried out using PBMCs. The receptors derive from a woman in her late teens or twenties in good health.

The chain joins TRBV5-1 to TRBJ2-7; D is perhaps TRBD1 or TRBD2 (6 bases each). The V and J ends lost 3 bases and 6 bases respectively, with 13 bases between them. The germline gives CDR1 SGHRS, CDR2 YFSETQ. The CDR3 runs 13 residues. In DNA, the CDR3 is TGCGCCAGCAGCTCCGAGGGGGGACGCGAGCAGTACTTC. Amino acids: CASSSEGGREQYF.

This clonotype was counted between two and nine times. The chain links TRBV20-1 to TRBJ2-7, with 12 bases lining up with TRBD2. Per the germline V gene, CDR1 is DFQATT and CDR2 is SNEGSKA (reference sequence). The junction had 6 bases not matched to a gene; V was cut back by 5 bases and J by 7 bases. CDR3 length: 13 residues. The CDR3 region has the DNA TGCAGTGCTCCCGGACTAGCGGGGAGGGAGCAGTACTTC. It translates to CSAPGLAGREQYF.

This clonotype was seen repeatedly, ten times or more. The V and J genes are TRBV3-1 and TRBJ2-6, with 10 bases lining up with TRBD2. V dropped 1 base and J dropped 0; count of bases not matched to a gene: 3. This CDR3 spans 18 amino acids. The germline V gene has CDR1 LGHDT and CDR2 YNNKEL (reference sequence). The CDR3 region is CASSQGGLALSGANVLTF. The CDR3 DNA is TGTGCCAGCAGCCAAGGGGGACTAGCGCTCTCTGGGGCCAACGTCCTGACTTTC.

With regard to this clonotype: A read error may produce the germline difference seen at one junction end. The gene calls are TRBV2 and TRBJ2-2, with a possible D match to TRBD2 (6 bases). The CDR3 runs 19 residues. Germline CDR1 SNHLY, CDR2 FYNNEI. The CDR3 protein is CTSSLDVGLGGLNTGELFF. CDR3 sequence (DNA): TGTACCAGCAGTTTAGATGTGGGCCTTGGGGGGTTGAACACCGGGGAGCTGTTTTTT. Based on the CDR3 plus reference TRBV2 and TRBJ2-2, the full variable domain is EPEVTQTPSHQVTQMGQEVILRCVPISNHLYFYWYRQILGQKVEFLVSFYNNEISEKSEIFDDQFSVERPDGSNFTLKIRSTKLEDSAMYFCTSSLDVGLGGLNTGELFFGEGSRLTVL.

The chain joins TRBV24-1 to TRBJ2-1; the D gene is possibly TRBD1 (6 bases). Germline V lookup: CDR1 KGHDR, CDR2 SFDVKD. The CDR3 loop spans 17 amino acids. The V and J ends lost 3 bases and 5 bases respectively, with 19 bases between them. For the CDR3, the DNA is TGTGCCACCAGTGATCCCTCCCGACAGGCGAGGCACAATGAGCAGTTCTTC. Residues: CATSDPSRQARHNEQFF.

The CDR3 loop is CASRTGGPGNEQFF. As DNA, the CDR3 is TGTGCCAGCAGGACGGGAGGGCCGGGAAATGAGCAGTTCTTC. The genes are TRBV2 and TRBJ2-1, with 8 positions matching TRBD2. Per germline, CDR1 SNHLY and CDR2 FYNNEI. CDR3 length: 14 amino acids. Trimming took 6 bases from V and 7 from J; bases not matched to a gene: 8.

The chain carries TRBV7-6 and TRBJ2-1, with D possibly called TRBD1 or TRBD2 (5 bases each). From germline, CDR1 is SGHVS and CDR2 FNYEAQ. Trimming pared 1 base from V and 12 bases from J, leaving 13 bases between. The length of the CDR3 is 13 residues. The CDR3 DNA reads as TGTGCCAGCAGCTTAGAGGGGACCAGTGGGCAGTTCTTC. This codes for CASSLEGTSGQFF. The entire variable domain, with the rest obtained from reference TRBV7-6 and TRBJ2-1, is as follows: GAGVSQSPRYKVTKRGQDVALRCDPISGHVSLYWYRQALGQGPEFLTYFNYEAQQDKSGLPNDRFSAERPEGSISTLTIQRTEQRDSAMYRCASSLEGTSGQFFGPGTRLTVL.

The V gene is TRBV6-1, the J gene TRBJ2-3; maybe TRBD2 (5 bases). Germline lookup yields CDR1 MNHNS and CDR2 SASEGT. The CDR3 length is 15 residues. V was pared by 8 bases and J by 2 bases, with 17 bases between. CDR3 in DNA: TGTGCCAGCGGACCTCAACGGGGATTCACAGATACGCAGTATTTT. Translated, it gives CASGPQRGFTDTQYF.

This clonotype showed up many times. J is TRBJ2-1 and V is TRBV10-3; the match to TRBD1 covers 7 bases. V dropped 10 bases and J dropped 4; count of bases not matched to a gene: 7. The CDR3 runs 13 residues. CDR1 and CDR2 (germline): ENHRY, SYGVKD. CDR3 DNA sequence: TGTGCCACCACAGGGGAGCCGTACAATGAGCAGTTCTTC. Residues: CATTGEPYNEQFF.

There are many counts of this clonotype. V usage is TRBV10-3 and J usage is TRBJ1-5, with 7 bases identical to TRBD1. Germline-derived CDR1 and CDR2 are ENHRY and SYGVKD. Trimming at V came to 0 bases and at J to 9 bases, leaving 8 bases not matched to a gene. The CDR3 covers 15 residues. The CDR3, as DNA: TGTGCCATCAGTGAGTCTGGACAGGCCCATCGGCCCCAGCATTTT. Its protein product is CAISESGQAHRPQHF.